The rows below give T cell receptor beta chains drawn from one sample of a study of T cell responses to AZD1222 COVID-19 vaccine. TCRdb keeps only in-frame clones here, not all; method: immunoSEQ multiplex PCR. The data show roughly 140,000 clones, with more than 70% seen just once and less than 2.5% held by the top ten. This specimen consisted of peripheral blood, obtained on day 0 of AZD1222 vaccination. All receptors derive from an adult in good health. CDR3s include the opening cysteine and the closing phenylalanine or tryptophan. D genes are given only for firm matches. Clone sizes are given selectively: once, few, many, or a class where the clone is expanded.

clone_size,v_call,j_call,d_call,cdr3_aa,cdr3_nt
.,TRBV7-2,TRBJ2-1,.,CASSSRPRLADNEQFF,TGTGCCAGCAGCTCACGTCCCCGGCTAGCAGACAATGAGCAGTTCTTC
.,TRBV5-5,TRBJ1-2,TRBD1,CASSLLGTGDNYGYTF,TGTGCCAGCAGCTTACTAGGGACAGGGGATAACTATGGCTACACCTTC
.,TRBV7-9,TRBJ1-2,.,CASSLVRRLGYTF,TGTGCCAGCAGCTTAGTTCGTCGATTGGGCTACACCTTC
.,TRBV30,TRBJ2-7,.,CAWSVWEESPGQYF,TGTGCCTGGAGTGTTTGGGAGGAGTCCCCTGGGCAGTACTTC
once,TRBV18,TRBJ2-7,TRBD1,CASSQTGGRLYEQYF,TGTGCCAGCTCACAGACAGGGGGACGACTCTACGAGCAGTACTTC
.,TRBV24-1,TRBJ2-1,TRBD1,CATSDPGQGSNEQFF,TGTGCCACCAGTGACCCGGGACAGGGGAGCAATGAGCAGTTCTTC
once,TRBV27,TRBJ2-7,.,CASSLGAASYEQYF,TGTGCCAGCAGTTTAGGGGCGGCCTCCTACGAGCAGTACTTC
.,TRBV28,TRBJ2-3,TRBD1,CASSPDRGLTDTQYF,TGTGCCAGCAGCCCCGACAGGGGCCTCACAGATACGCAGTATTTT
.,TRBV5-1,TRBJ2-7,.,CASSPTSYEQYF,TGCGCCAGCAGCCCTACCTCATACGAGCAGTACTTC
.,TRBV20-1,TRBJ2-1,TRBD2,CSARGGYEQFF,TGCAGTGCTAGGGGAGGGTATGAGCAGTTCTTC
.,TRBV7-7,TRBJ2-7,.,CASSLGGKDYEQYF,TGTGCTAGCAGCTTAGGGGGGAAAGACTACGAGCAGTACTTC
.,TRBV29-1,TRBJ1-1,.,CSAVPGNTEAFF,TGCAGCGCTGTCCCGGGGAACACTGAAGCTTTCTTT
.,TRBV6-9,TRBJ1-1,.,CASSYPWVGGSDTEAFF,TGTGCCAGCAGTTATCCTTGGGTGGGAGGTTCTGACACTGAAGCTTTCTTT
few,TRBV11-3,TRBJ1-1,TRBD1,CASSPSGTGSLRDTEAFF,TGTGCCAGCAGCCCTAGTGGGACAGGGAGCCTTAGGGACACTGAAGCTTTCTTT
.,TRBV19,TRBJ1-1,.,CASSIQVNTEAFF,TGTGCCAGTAGTATTCAGGTAAACACTGAAGCTTTCTTT
.,TRBV5-1,TRBJ1-2,TRBD1,CASSFGTGGRYGYTF,TGCGCCAGCAGCTTCGGGACAGGGGGACGCTATGGCTACACCTTC
.,TRBV4-2,TRBJ2-7,TRBD2,CASSPPQGLAGVEQYF,TGTGCCAGCAGCCCTCCCCAGGGACTAGCGGGCGTCGAGCAGTACTTC
few,TRBV5-1,TRBJ1-2,TRBD1,CASSLGLGQGPYGYTF,TGCGCCAGCAGCTTGGGCCTCGGACAGGGGCCTTATGGCTACACCTTC
.,TRBV11-2,TRBJ1-1,.,CASSPRRPLNTEAFF,TGTGCCAGCAGCCCTAGACGTCCGTTGAACACTGAAGCTTTCTTT
.,TRBV9,TRBJ2-2,.,CASSQIDGELFF,TGTGCCAGCTCCCAGATTGACGGGGAGCTGTTTTTT
.,TRBV29-1,TRBJ1-2,.,CSVADGRGYTF,TGCAGCGTCGCGGACGGGCGCGGCTACACCTTC
.,TRBV11-2,TRBJ1-2,.,CASKQRGSNYGYTF,TGTGCCAGCAAGCAAAGGGGGAGCAACTATGGCTACACCTTC